The source of this T cell receptor (beta chain) is a study of early T cells in non-severe SARS-CoV-2 infection. TCRdb redid the calling of the 5' RACE reads with MiXCR, one entry per CDR3 protein. The profile shows over 25,000 distinct CDR3 sequences, about 8.6% of them singletons. With 7 bases removed from V and 0 bases from J, the gap between germline ends came to 14 bases. CDR3 size: 15 residues. Germline CDR1 is LNHDA and CDR2 is SQIVND (reference sequence). Input material: whole blood. The TCR originated in an adult who was a healthcare worker with PCR-confirmed SARS-CoV-2 infection or an uninfected control (not recorded which). This chain uses TRBV19 with TRBJ2-3; D remains unclear. The CDR3 is CASTPGSASTDTQYF. The CDR3, as DNA: TGTGCCAGTACCCCGGGCTCGGCTAGCACAGATACGCAGTATTTT.